The entry below gives a single T cell receptor beta chain sequence along with its context. Its antigen is as yet unknown. The CDR3 is 16 residues long. V trimming: 1 base; J trimming: 5 bases; junction bases outside the gene matches: 10. Germline CDR1 reads SGHDN; CDR2 reads FVKESK. The donors were all Caucasian adults (living in Nashville, Tennessee). This sample is part of a study of shared clonotypes between healthy human individuals. Regarding the study as a whole: All-four-donor shared clonotypes had higher generation probabilities than non-shared clonotypes did.

Template for every sorted-subset replicate PCR totaled 150 to 250 ng DNA, tens of thousands of T cell genomes. Per the original methods: ImmunoSEQ output held junction-only sequences without quality scores, so filtering differed. Libraries were prepared by immunoSEQ multiplex PCR; TCRdb keeps only in-frame clonotypes and omits some of them. V, J and clone size were drawn from that table, and D and trimming were deduced from the DNA. The sample records approximately 1.4 million clones, approximately 98% being singletons. Sequencing was done on a sample of naive CD4+ T cells sorted from blood. As for subset: CD45RA+ positively selected. The gene calls are TRBV14 and TRBJ1-1, with 7 bases lining up with TRBD1. The receptor was isolated from a man younger than 45 in good health. The DNA of the CDR3 is TGTGCCAGCAGCCAAGGTGGGGACAGCCGACGGACTGAAGCTTTCTTT. This encodes CASSQGGDSRRTEAFF.